This is a list of T cell receptor beta chains from one sample in a study of T cells expressing NK-cell markers. TCRdb processed the 5' RACE reads again and assigns one entry to each CDR3 protein, with no DNA. The table lists approximately 440,000 distinct CDR3 sequences. Sequenced sample: blood T cells: a sorted CD56 or NKG2C T cell subset, CD4+ or CD8+ T cells, or bulk PBMC T cells (not recorded which). These receptors were obtained from a woman between 50 and 59 years old in good health. CDR3s include the opening cysteine and the closing phenylalanine or tryptophan. The order of the fields is J gene, V gene, CDR3 protein.

>TRBJ2-4|TRBV21-1
CASSKGGYDKNIQYF
>TRBJ2-1|TRBV20-1
CSARSLAGNEQFF
>TRBJ2-7|TRBV29-1
CSVLTSGSLNEQYF
>TRBJ2-2|TRBV5-1
CASAHSRGLDTGELFF
>TRBJ2-1|TRBV12-3/TRBV12-4
CASRFSGRAKQFF
>TRBJ2-2|TRBV7-8
CASSTDRTGELFF
>TRBJ2-7|TRBV7-9
CASSLDGRTGYEQYF
>TRBJ1-6|TRBV5-1
CASSLESDNSPLHF
>TRBJ2-1|TRBV11-2
CASSSGGGSQDEQFF
>TRBJ2-6|TRBV5-6
CASITGTASGANVLTF
>TRBJ1-1|TRBV12-5
CASVPDITNTEAFF
>TRBJ2-3|TRBV5-1
CASSLAGVATASAQYF
>TRBJ2-1|TRBV7-7
CASSPKLTSTINEQFF
>TRBJ2-3|TRBV9
CASSALGASTDTQYF
>TRBJ2-5|TRBV25-1
CASSEWLGDKETQYF
>TRBJ1-1|TRBV12-3/TRBV12-4
CASSLSPGVMNTEAFF
>TRBJ2-2|TRBV5-6
CASSLGGPGLAAGELFF
>TRBJ2-1|TRBV5-1
CASRGGLAPNNEQFF
>TRBJ2-4|TRBV4-1
CASSRGDRRDIQYF
>TRBJ1-2|TRBV25-1
CASSAGTGVHGYTF
>TRBJ2-5|TRBV4-1
CASSQIGTKEETQYF
>TRBJ2-7|TRBV10-2
CASSPTIAAHEQYF
>TRBJ2-7|TRBV9
CASSVVPGQGVEQYF
>TRBJ2-5|TRBV5-1
CASSSGLAGGSLETQYF
>TRBJ2-3|TRBV30
CAWSVMAPDTQYF
>TRBJ1-1|TRBV12-3/TRBV12-4
CASIWVGTEAFF
>TRBJ2-7|TRBV4-2
CASSRLAGQTYEQYF